One T cell receptor (beta chain) is described in this entry. This CDR3 is 15 amino acids long. V dropped 6 bases and J dropped 6 bases, with 18 bases sitting between them. Per germline, CDR1 PRHDT and CDR2 FYEKMQ (reference sequence). Assay: immunoSEQ multiplex PCR; the TCRdb copy retains only in-frame clones and omits some. The repertoire holds 150,000 to 200,000 clones, approximately 89% seen once, with under 0.85% in the top ten. The data belong to a study of blood T cell repertoires in COVID-19. Whole-study context: Samples representing acute and convalescent COVID-19 were sourced from the United States, Italy and Spain.

All enrollees were roughly 18 to 100 years old and from about 24 US areas. The sequenced sample consisted of PBMCs or T cells enriched from blood (not recorded which). This clonotype was sampled from a woman aged 18 to 35 who had recovered from COVID-19. The rearrangement uses TRBV13 and TRBJ2-1, with a possible D match to TRBD2 (6 bases). The CDR3: CASRTAGGVTNEQFF. CDR3 in DNA: TGTGCCAGCAGAACCGCCGGGGGAGTCACCAATGAGCAGTTCTTC.